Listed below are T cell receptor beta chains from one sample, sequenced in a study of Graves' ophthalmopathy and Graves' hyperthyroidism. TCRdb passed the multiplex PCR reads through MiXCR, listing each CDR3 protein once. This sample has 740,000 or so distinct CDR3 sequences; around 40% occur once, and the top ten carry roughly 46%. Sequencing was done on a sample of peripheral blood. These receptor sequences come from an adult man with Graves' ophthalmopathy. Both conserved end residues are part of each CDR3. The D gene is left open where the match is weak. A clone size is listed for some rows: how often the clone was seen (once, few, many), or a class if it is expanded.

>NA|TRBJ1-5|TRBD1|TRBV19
TGTGCCAGTAGTATCGGACAGGGGACCTGGGATAGCAATCAGCCCCAGCATTTT
CASSIGQGTWDSNQPQHF
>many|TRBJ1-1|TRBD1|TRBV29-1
TGCAGCGCACGGGACAGGGACGGTGGAGCTTTCTTT
CSARDRDGGAFF
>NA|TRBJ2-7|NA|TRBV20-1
TGCAGTGCTAGAGCCTCAAGTTCGCGCGAGCAGTACTTC
CSARASSSREQYF
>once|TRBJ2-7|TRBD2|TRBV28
TGTGCCAGCAGTCCTACTAGCGGGTCAACCTACGAGCAGTACTTC
CASSPTSGSTYEQYF
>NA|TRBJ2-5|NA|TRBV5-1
TGCGCCAGCAGCTTGGGACAGTGCCAAGAGACCCAGTACTTC
CASSLGQCQETQYF
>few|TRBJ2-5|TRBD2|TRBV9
TGTGCCAGCAGCGTAGGGGCGGGGGGAGTACGCGAAGAGACCCAGTACTTC
CASSVGAGGVREETQYF
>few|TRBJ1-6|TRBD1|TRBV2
TGTGCCAGCAGTGGCTCCGAGGGGAACACCGGGACAGGAACGAGGTCGGATTCACCCCTCCACTTT
CASSGSEGNTGTGTRSDSPLHF
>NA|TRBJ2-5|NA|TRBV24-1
TGTGCCACCAGTGAACAGGGTGCGGATCCTCAAGAGACCCAGTACTTC
CATSEQGADPQETQYF
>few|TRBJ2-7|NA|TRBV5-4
TGTGCCAGCAGCTTGGTTAGTGGGTACGAGCAGTACTTC
CASSLVSGYEQYF
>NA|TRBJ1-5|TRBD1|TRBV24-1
TGTGCCAGCAGTTCCCCGACGACAGGGGGCAGTCAGCCCCAGCATTTT
CASSSPTTGGSQPQHF
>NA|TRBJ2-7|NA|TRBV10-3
TGTGCCATCAGTGAGTCGGAATTGAGACAGTACTTC
CAISESELRQYF
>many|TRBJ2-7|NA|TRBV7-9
TGTGCCAGCAGCCCCGGCTTTGAGAGGACAGCAAACTTC
CASSPGFERTANF
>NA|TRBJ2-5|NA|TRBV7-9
TGCGCCAGCAGCGACAGAGGATACCCCCAAGAGACCCAGTACTTC
CASSDRGYPQETQYF
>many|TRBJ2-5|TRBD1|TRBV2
TGTGCCAGCAGCAAGAGTTTGGGACAGGGAGGGGAGACCCAGTACTTC
CASSKSLGQGGETQYF
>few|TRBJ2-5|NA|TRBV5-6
TGTGCCAGCAGCTCCTTAGCGGTCCAAGAGACCCAGTACTTC
CASSSLAVQETQYF
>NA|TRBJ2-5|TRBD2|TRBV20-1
TGCAGTGCTAGTAGCGGGGGGACCCAGTACTTC
CSASSGGTQYF
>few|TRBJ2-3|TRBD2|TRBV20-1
TGCAGTGCTAGCTTACTAGCGGGAGGTGGAGATACGCAGTATTTT
CSASLLAGGGDTQYF
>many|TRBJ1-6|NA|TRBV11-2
TGTGCCAGCAGCTACACCGGGACCGAAGATTCACCCCTCCACTTT
CASSYTGTEDSPLHF
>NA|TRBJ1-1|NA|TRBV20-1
TGCAGTGCCAATAGGGGTGGACCTGAAGCTTTCTTT
CSANRGGPEAFF
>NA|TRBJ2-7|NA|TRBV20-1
TGCAGTGCTATGTCCGGGGACCGGGGTGAGCAGTACTTC
CSAMSGDRGEQYF
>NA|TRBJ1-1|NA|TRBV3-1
TGTGCCAGCAGCCAAGACTGCCTAGGGAACACTGAAGCTTTCTTT
CASSQDCLGNTEAFF
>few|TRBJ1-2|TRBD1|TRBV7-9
TGTGCCAGCAGCGACAGGGGGGATAACTATGGCTACACCTTC
CASSDRGDNYGYTF
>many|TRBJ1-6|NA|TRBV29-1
TGCAGCGTCCAAGGACATGCTGATTTGGGTTCACCCCTCCACTTT
CSVQGHADLGSPLHF
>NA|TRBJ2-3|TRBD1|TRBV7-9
TGTGCCAGCAGCCTAGCGGGACAGGGGGCACAAGATACGCAGTATTTT
CASSLAGQGAQDTQYF
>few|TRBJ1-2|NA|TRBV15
TGTGCCACCAGAAGGACAGCCTATGGCTACACCTTC
CATRRTAYGYTF
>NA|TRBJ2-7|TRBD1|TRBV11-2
TGTGCCAGCAGCTTAGGACAGGGTCTCCCCTACGAGCAGTACTTC
CASSLGQGLPYEQYF
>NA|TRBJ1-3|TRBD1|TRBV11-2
TGTGCCAGCAGCCTTTACAGGGGTTCTGGAAACACCATATATTTT
CASSLYRGSGNTIYF
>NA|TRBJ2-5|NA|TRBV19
TGTGCCAGTAGGAAGACGGGCACGGGGGAGACCCAGTACTTC
CASRKTGTGETQYF
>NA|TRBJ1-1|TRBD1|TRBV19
TGTGCCTGGTCAAACAGGGGGCGATGGAACACTGAAGCTTTCTTT
CAWSNRGRWNTEAFF
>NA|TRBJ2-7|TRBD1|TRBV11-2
TGTGCCAGCAGCCGTGGACAGGGTTCTGGGGAGCAGTACTTC
CASSRGQGSGEQYF
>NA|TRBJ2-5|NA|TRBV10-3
TGTGCCATCAGTCCTGGGCAGGGCCAAGAGACCCAGTACTTC
CAISPGQGQETQYF
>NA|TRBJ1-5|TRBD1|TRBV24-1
TGTGCCAGCTCACCTTCAGTGGGACAGGAAAATCAGCCCCAGCATTTT
CASSPSVGQENQPQHF
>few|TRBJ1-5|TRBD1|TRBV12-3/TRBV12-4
TGTGCCAGCAGTTTGGTACGGCCAGGGGGCGGTCAGCCCCAGCATTTT
CASSLVRPGGGQPQHF
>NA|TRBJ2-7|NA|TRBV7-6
TGTGCCAGCAGCTTAGTTGTCAACCCCTACGAGCAGTACTTC
CASSLVVNPYEQYF
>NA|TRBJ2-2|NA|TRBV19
TGTGCCAGTAGCATTCGGGTATCGGTAGAGGGGCTGTTTTTT
CASSIRVSVEGLFF
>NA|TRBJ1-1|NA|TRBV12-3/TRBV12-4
TGTGCCAGCAGTCCCTTCGGAGCGAACACTGAAGCTTTCTTT
CASSPFGANTEAFF
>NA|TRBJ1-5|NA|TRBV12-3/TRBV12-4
TGTGCCAGCAGTTTAATGACATCAACCCTCGGGGGGCAGCCCCAGCATTTT
CASSLMTSTLGGQPQHF
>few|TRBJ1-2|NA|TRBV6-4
TGTGCCAGCAGTGACGAGGGTTCTGGCTACACCTTC
CASSDEGSGYTF
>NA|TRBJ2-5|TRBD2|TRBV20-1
TGCAGTTTTGCTGTGACTAGCGGGGGAGCGGGGTCGACCCAGTACTTC
CSFAVTSGGAGSTQYF
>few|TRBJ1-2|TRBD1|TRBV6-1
TGTGCCAGCAGTGAAGCGCTTCCGGACAGGGTGATTCTTCACTATGGCTACACCTTC
CASSEALPDRVILHYGYTF
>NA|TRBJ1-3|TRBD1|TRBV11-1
TGTGCCAGCAGCAGCCTCGACAGGGTCACTGGAAACACCATATATTTT
CASSSLDRVTGNTIYF